These 21 T cell receptor beta chains were sequenced from one sample in a study of T cell changes during pregnancy in multiple sclerosis. Produced via immunoSEQ multiplex PCR; TCRdb's table is partial and in-frame only. The table has about 20,000 clones, 75% to 90% seen once. Sequenced here: CD8+ T cells from peripheral blood mononuclear cells, sampled in the third trimester of pregnancy. These receptors all stem from a female donor in good health, enrolled as a control in a pregnancy study.

The chain combines TRBV10-3 with TRBJ2-7, with 9 positions matching TRBD1. CDR1 is ENHRY and CDR2 is SYGVKD in the germline V gene. Losses at the gene ends were 0 bases for V and 1 base for J; bases not matched to a gene: 4. This CDR3 is built from 16 residues. Written as DNA, the CDR3 is TGTGCCATCAGTGAGTCGTATGGACAGGGGTCCTACGAGCAGTACTTC. Its translation is CAISESYGQGSYEQYF.

The chain recombines TRBV15 with TRBJ1-6; perhaps TRBD1 as D (5 bases). Germline CDR1 LNHNV, CDR2 YYDKDF (reference sequence). This CDR3 has 17 residues. The V end lost 0 bases, the J end lost 1 base, and 10 bases lay between the germline ends. The CDR3 protein is CATSRDSGESYNSPLHF. The CDR3 coding sequence is TGTGCCACCAGCAGAGATTCGGGGGAGTCCTATAATTCACCCCTCCACTTT.

The chain has TRBV2 and TRBJ1-5; TRBD1 matches 7 bases. This CDR3 comprises 15 residues. V gave up 6 bases and J gave up 5 bases; unmatched junction bases: 10. Germline V gene data show CDR1 as SNHLY and CDR2 as FYNNEI. The CDR3 spells CASREGASRDQPQHF. CDR3 nucleotides: TGTGCCAGCAGAGAGGGGGCAAGTAGGGATCAGCCCCAGCATTTT.

The gene calls are TRBV5-1 and TRBJ2-2, with D perhaps matching TRBD2 (7 bases). This CDR3 is 18 amino acids long. CDR1 SGHRS and CDR2 YFSETQ come from the germline V gene. V lost 2 bases to trimming and J lost 7 bases, with 24 bases between them. CDR3 region: CASSLRGGGATGNGELFF. Here the CDR3 DNA reads TGCGCCAGCAGCTTACGAGGCGGGGGCGCAACGGGCAACGGGGAGCTGTTTTTT.

J is TRBJ1-1 and V is TRBV6-5; TRBD1 is a possible D gene (5 bases). V was shortened by 8 bases and J by 1 base, with 14 bases between the two germline ends. The CDR3 is 14 amino acids. Germline V gene lookup returns CDR1 MNHEY and CDR2 SVGAGI. CDR3 bases: TGTGCCAGCCAAAAGGGGCAGGGGAACACTGAAGCTTTCTTT. This gives the protein CASQKGQGNTEAFF.

This clone was recorded once. The chain is built from TRBV7-6 and TRBJ2-2; D is possibly TRBD1 (6 bases). CDR1 is SGHVS, CDR2 FNYEAQ, per germline. V lost 1 base, J lost 6 bases, and 9 bases lay in between. The CDR3 spans 14 residues. The CDR3 DNA reads as TGTGCCAGCAGCTTAGGATCAGGGGCCGGGGAGCTGTTTTTT. Its protein product is CASSLGSGAGELFF.

This clone showed up just once. The sample has other DNA sequences that encode this CDR3 too. The V call is TRBV10-3, the J call TRBJ1-6; 8 bases line up with TRBD1. Germline lookup yields CDR1 ENHRY and CDR2 SYGVKD. The CDR3 extends over 15 amino acids. With V trimmed by 6 bases and J by 3 bases, 4 bases remained unmatched. CDR3 protein: CAISGGQDYNSPLHF. CDR3 coding DNA: TGTGCCATCAGCGGGGGACAGGACTATAATTCACCCCTCCACTTT.

CDR3 sequence: CASRHSDRSAETQYF. CDR3 nucleotide sequence: TGTGCCAGCAGGCATTCGGACAGGTCAGCAGAGACCCAGTACTTC. This chain uses TRBV28 with TRBJ2-5, with 7 bases aligning to TRBD1. Trimming removed 6 bases from V and 4 bases from J; junction bases left unmatched: 11. The CDR3 is 15 amino acids. From germline, CDR1 is MDHEN and CDR2 SYDVKM.

The chain is built from TRBV9 and TRBJ2-2, with 7 bases matching TRBD2. V lost 7 bases and J lost 4; bases outside the gene matches: 4. The CDR3 covers 13 residues. Germline CDR1 is SGDLS and CDR2 is YYNGEE. This chain's CDR3 is CASFSGVTGELFF. CDR3 DNA sequence: TGTGCCAGCTTCAGCGGGGTCACCGGGGAGCTGTTTTTT.

Concerning this clone: This sample includes further DNA sequences coding for the same CDR3. The rearrangement links TRBV6-1 to TRBJ2-1; 10 bases align to TRBD2. Trimming cost V 2 bases and J 3 bases; bases outside gene matches: 1. The CDR3 covers 15 residues. CDR1 is MNHNS, CDR2 SASEGT, per germline. CDR3 sequence (DNA): TGTGCCAGCAGTGAATTAGCGGGGGGCTACAATGAGCAGTTCTTC. Encoded protein: CASSELAGGYNEQFF.

The J gene is TRBJ2-1, the V gene TRBV19; TRBD2 aligns across 10 bases. Germline V CDR1 and CDR2: LNHDA, SQIVND (reference sequence). V was clipped by 1 base and J by 4 bases; unmatched bases: 10. The CDR3 contains 18 residues. In DNA, the CDR3 is TGTGCCAGTAGTATAGTAAGCAGGAGACTAGCGGGTTACAATGAGCAGTTCTTC. It encodes CASSIVSRRLAGYNEQFF.

The rearrangement joins TRBV7-8 to TRBJ2-2, with TRBD1 matching over 7 bases. V lost 5 bases and J lost 5; bases outside the gene matches: 14. Germline CDR1 reads SGHVS; CDR2 reads FQNEAQ. The CDR3 runs 17 residues. CDR3 DNA: TGTGCCAGCAGCCCCACCGGACAGGTTTTTGGTACCGGGGAGCTGTTTTTT. Its protein is CASSPTGQVFGTGELFF.

This chain connects TRBV19 to TRBJ2-1; 13 bases match TRBD2. Germline loops: CDR1 LNHDA, CDR2 SQIVND (reference sequence). This CDR3 has 18 residues. V was pared by 5 bases and J by 2 bases, with 9 bases of the junction left unmatched. The CDR3 loop reads CASSSGTSGIGPYNEQFF. CDR3 DNA sequence: TGTGCCAGTAGTTCCGGGACTAGCGGGATAGGGCCCTACAATGAGCAGTTCTTC.

V usage is TRBV5-8 and J usage is TRBJ1-4; 7 nucleotides line up with TRBD1. V gave up 3 bases and J gave up 3 bases; unmatched junction bases: 5. The germline gives CDR1 SGHTS, CDR2 YDEGEE. The length of the CDR3 is 15 residues. The CDR3 sequence is CASSSGTVANEKLFF. The CDR3, as DNA: TGTGCCAGCAGCTCGGGGACAGTAGCTAATGAAAAACTGTTTTTT.

In its sample, this clone was seen a few times. The chain couples TRBV10-1 to TRBJ2-3; TRBD2 aligns across 8 bases. Germline V gene sequence: CDR1 WNHNN, CDR2 SYGVQD (reference sequence). After removal of 2 bases from V and 0 bases from J, the junction contained 4 bases not matched to a gene. The CDR3 consists of 16 residues. The CDR3 coding sequence is TGCGCCAGCAGTGAGACAGCTAGCGGGAGCACAGATACGCAGTATTTT. This codes for CASSETASGSTDTQYF.

V and J are TRBV5-6 and TRBJ1-2; D uncertain. With 4 bases removed from V and 3 bases from J, the gap between germline ends came to 10 bases. CDR1 SGHDT and CDR2 YYEEEE come from the germline V gene. There are 13 residues in the CDR3. The DNA of the CDR3 is TGTGCCAGCAGCCAAGGGAGATACTATGGCTACACCTTC. As protein: CASSQGRYYGYTF.

The chain carries TRBV9 and TRBJ2-7, with D maybe TRBD2 (5 bases). Germline V lookup: CDR1 SGDLS, CDR2 YYNGEE. The CDR3 totals 15 residues. Trimming pared 4 bases from V and 1 base from J, leaving 15 bases between. The chain's CDR3 is CASSPAGLSSYEQYF. The CDR3 nucleotides read TGTGCCAGCAGCCCCGCAGGACTTTCTTCCTACGAGCAGTACTTC.

The CDR3, as DNA: TGCGCCAGCAGCCAACGACAGGGGGTAGCCTACGAGCAGTACTTC. Translation: CASSQRQGVAYEQYF. The genes are TRBV4-3 and TRBJ2-7, with 9 bases lining up with TRBD1. After removal of 2 bases from V and 2 bases from J, the junction contained 4 bases not matched to a gene. This CDR3 region has 15 residues. Germline CDR1 and CDR2: LGHNA and YSLEER.

The chain links TRBV6-5 to TRBJ2-1; 8 bases are shared with TRBD1. Germline CDR1 is MNHEY and CDR2 is SVGAGI. After removal of 6 bases from V and 8 bases from J, the junction contained 9 bases not matched to a gene. CDR3 length: 14 amino acids. For the CDR3, the DNA is TGTGCCAGCAGCTCGTCGGACAGGGAGTATGAGCAGTTCTTC. It translates to CASSSSDREYEQFF.

This clone was seen once. The chain couples TRBV28 to TRBJ1-4; D remains ambiguous. V lost 2 bases, J lost 4 bases, and 5 bases lay in between. There are 13 residues in the CDR3. Germline CDR1 and CDR2: MDHEN and SYDVKM. CDR3 protein: CASSLTVNEKLFF. The CDR3 DNA is TGTGCCAGCAGTTTAACTGTTAATGAAAAACTGTTTTTT.

The J gene is TRBJ2-1, the V gene TRBV4-3, with TRBD2 matching over 7 bases. From germline, CDR1 is LGHNA and CDR2 YSLEER. After removal of 0 bases from V and 5 bases from J, the junction contained 7 bases not matched to a gene. The CDR3 consists of 16 residues. The CDR3 DNA sequence: TGCGCCAGCAGCCAAGATTCGGCTAGCGGTAACAATGAGCAGTTCTTC. It specifies CASSQDSASGNNEQFF.